Following are 4 T cell receptor beta chains from one sample sequenced in a study of T cells in Graves' hyperthyroidism and ophthalmopathy (dated by TCRdb to the late 2010s). Library prep was done by multiplex PCR. TCRdb shows the sequencer as Illumina HiSeq 2000. The TCR beta CDR3 regions were amplified from RNA transcripts. The first round of RT-PCR for the TCR CDR3 was performed with the HTBI primer set and the Qiagen OneStep RT-PCR kit. Using fastp at Q25 and MiXCR, TCRdb reprocessed the public reads and kept productive beta chains. Under each unique CDR3 protein, matching rows form one entry showing the most common genes and DNA. The sample data list 750,000 to 900,000 distinct CDR3 sequences, and approximately 40% of these were observed just once. The top ten clonotypes cover 8.9% of the sample. Source material: blood. These receptors were collected from a man aged 18 to 30 with Graves' hyperthyroidism.

The chain recombines TRBV29-1 with TRBJ2-7, with 10 bases fitting TRBD2. J was trimmed by 6 bases and V by 6 bases; bases with no gene match: 5. The CDR3 runs to 12 residues. Looked up from germline, CDR1 is SQVTM and CDR2 is ANQGSEA. Here the CDR3 DNA reads TGCAGCGTAACGGGACTAGCGCTCGAGCAGTACTTC. Its protein is CSVTGLALEQYF.

This clonotype was recorded at least ten times. This chain connects TRBV10-3 to TRBJ2-2; unclear D gene. Germline-derived CDR1 and CDR2 are ENHRY and SYGVKD. The CDR3 consists of 11 residues. Trimming pared 8 bases from V and 5 bases from J, leaving 6 bases between. The CDR3: CAIYATGELFF. In DNA, the CDR3 is TGTGCCATCTACGCGACCGGGGAGCTGTTTTTT.

The genes are TRBV6-5 and TRBJ1-1; D is ambiguous. V dropped 0 bases and J dropped 0 bases, with 8 bases sitting between them. The CDR3 extends over 15 amino acids. Germline V CDR1 and CDR2: MNHEY, SVGAGI. The CDR3 spells CASSYSNGLNTEAFF. The CDR3 bases are TGTGCCAGCAGTTACTCGAACGGGTTGAACACTGAAGCTTTCTTT.

This chain uses TRBV19 with TRBJ2-7, with TRBD2 matching 10 bases. The CDR3 is made up of 15 amino acids. Germline assignment: CDR1 LNHDA and CDR2 SQIVND (reference sequence). V was clipped by 9 bases and J by 4 bases; unmatched bases: 12. The CDR3 reads CASSPIGSGGYEQYF. CDR3 coding DNA: TGTGCCAGCAGTCCCATCGGTAGCGGGGGGTACGAGCAGTACTTC.